This T cell receptor beta chain originates from a study of post-analysis software for immune sequencing data. Overall study context: Both relapsing-remitting and secondary progressive multiple sclerosis featured among the disease courses, as did progressive-relapsing multiple sclerosis. Findings and caveats of the study: TRBV segments more frequent in patients than in controls numbered roughly 5 and included TRBV5-6, TRBV5-1 and TRBV20-1. Strong co-clustering by F measure was seen for same-batch samples.

Built from TCR beta cDNA, the libraries had unique molecular identifiers in them. TCRdb used MiXCR to reprocess the PCR reads, holding one entry per CDR3 protein. This table has about half a million distinct CDR3 sequences, roughly 46% appearing once. Of note for this clonotype: The antigen remains unidentified.

Between the trimmed V and J ends, which lost 3 bases and 8 bases, there was a span of 16 bases. Germline values: CDR1 DFQATT, CDR2 SNEGSKA (reference sequence). This CDR3 region has 13 residues. The chain employs TRBV20-1 and TRBJ1-2; TRBD1 might be the D (5 bases). The sample consisted of blood. This TCR was sampled from a girl aged 10 to 17 with multiple sclerosis. In DNA, the CDR3 is TGCAGTGCTAGCCCCTCGGGGGGAAAGGGCTACACCTTC. It translates to CSASPSGGKGYTF.